The 13 T cell receptor beta chains in this list originate from one sample, sequenced in a study of PD-L1 blockade in urothelial cancer. Using immunoSEQ multiplex PCR, the repertoire was profiled, and TCRdb retains in-frame clones only, with some absent. The sample holds 100,000 or so clones; approximately 85% are singletons and the top ten take about 2.6%. The sequenced sample was PBMCs, obtained around atezolizumab (anti-PD-L1) treatment. All receptors come from a man aged 45-60 years with urothelial cancer.

The chain's CDR3 is CASSVAGQNTEAFF. CDR3 nucleotides: TGTGCCAGCAGCGTGGCTGGACAGAACACTGAAGCTTTCTTT. The rearrangement joins TRBV9 to TRBJ1-1; a weak D match, TRBD1 (5 bases). With 2 bases removed from V and 1 base from J, the gap between germline ends came to 9 bases. The CDR3 runs 14 residues. Germline lookup yields CDR1 SGDLS and CDR2 YYNGEE.

V is TRBV7-2 and J is TRBJ2-5; 10 positions agree with TRBD1. Germline CDR1 and CDR2: SGHTA and FQGNSA. Trimming at V came to 5 bases and at J to 5 bases, leaving 5 bases not matched to a gene. This CDR3 region has 14 residues. The CDR3 protein is CASSRPGQGETQYF. Written as DNA, the CDR3 is TGTGCCAGCAGCCGACCGGGACAGGGGGAGACCCAGTACTTC.

This clone was detected many times. The genes are TRBV7-6 and TRBJ1-6, with 7 bases lining up with TRBD1. The trim removed 5 bases at V and 5 bases at J, leaving 3 bases unmatched. This CDR3 region has 14 residues. The V gene's germline CDR1 is SGHVS and CDR2 FNYEAQ. In DNA form, the CDR3 reads TGTGCCAGCAGCACCGGACAGGATAATTCACCCCTCCACTTT. Its translation is CASSTGQDNSPLHF.

The CDR3 loop is CASSAKRDRGGNYGYTF. The DNA of the CDR3 is TGTGCCAGCAGTGCTAAGAGGGACAGGGGGGGGAACTATGGCTACACCTTC. The rearrangement joins TRBV6-1 to TRBJ1-2; 11 bases agree with TRBD1. V lost 4 bases and J lost 2; bases outside the gene matches: 9. Per germline, CDR1 MNHNS and CDR2 SASEGT. The CDR3 is made up of 17 amino acids.

The gene calls are TRBV28 and TRBJ1-5; 7 nucleotides agree with TRBD1. The CDR3 totals 13 residues. The germline gives CDR1 MDHEN, CDR2 SYDVKM. V was clipped by 2 bases and J by 7 bases; unmatched bases: 2. CDR3 in amino acids: CASSLTGEQPQHF. The CDR3 coding sequence is TGTGCCAGCAGTTTAACAGGGGAACAGCCCCAGCATTTT.

The CDR3 sequence is CASSAVAGSITDTQYF. CDR3 in DNA: TGTGCCAGCAGCGCGGTAGCGGGATCCATCACAGATACGCAGTATTTT. This rearrangement joins TRBV9 to TRBJ2-3; 8 bases map to TRBD2. The junction had 8 bases not matched to a gene; V was cut back by 3 bases and J by 2 bases. CDR1 and CDR2 from the germline V gene are SGDLS and YYNGEE. The CDR3 runs to 16 residues.

The J gene is TRBJ2-1, the V gene TRBV28; D call uncertain. Germline V lookup: CDR1 MDHEN, CDR2 SYDVKM. The CDR3 length is 14 residues. V lost 6 bases to trimming and J lost 0 bases, with 9 bases between them. Here the CDR3 DNA reads TGTGCCAGCAGCCTACTGAGCTCCTACAATGAGCAGTTCTTC. Translation: CASSLLSSYNEQFF.

This sequence joins TRBV6-5 and TRBJ2-7; D call uncertain. Between the trimmed V and J ends, which lost 10 bases and 2 bases, there was a span of 9 bases. This CDR3 spans 11 amino acids. CDR1 MNHEY and CDR2 SVGAGI come from the germline V gene. DNA for the CDR3: TGTGCCACCTCCTCCCCCTACGAGCAGTACTTC. Protein sequence: CATSSPYEQYF.

The chain joins TRBV6-5 to TRBJ1-1; 10 nucleotides align to TRBD1. This CDR3 is 16 amino acids long. Germline CDR1 and CDR2: MNHEY and SVGAGI. V lost 4 bases and J lost 2; bases outside the gene matches: 7. The CDR3 nucleotides read TGTGCCAGCAGTTTCCGGGACAGGGGATCTAACACTGAAGCTTTCTTT. This gives the protein CASSFRDRGSNTEAFF.

The chain combines TRBV5-3 with TRBJ2-3; 7 nucleotides align to TRBD2. TRBV5-3 carries the ORF label, with uncertain function. CDR3 length: 14 amino acids. The V gene end was trimmed by 8 bases and the J gene end by 5 bases; junction bases not matched to a gene: 11. CDR3 nucleotides: TGTGCCAGCAGATCCCGGGAGGTTGTAGATACGCAGTATTTT. Its protein product is CASRSREVVDTQYF.

This chain connects TRBV19 to TRBJ1-5, with 10 bases fitting TRBD1. Germline V gene sequence: CDR1 LNHDA, CDR2 SQIVND (reference sequence). CDR3 length: 15 residues. With 6 bases clipped from V and 6 bases from J, the junction kept 8 bases outside the gene matches. The CDR3 sequence: CASSQGQGFGQPQHF. The CDR3 DNA follows: TGTGCCAGTAGCCAGGGACAGGGGTTCGGTCAGCCCCAGCATTTT. Combining the CDR3 with reference TRBV19 and TRBJ1-5 gives the whole variable domain DGGITQSPKYLFRKEGQNVTLSCEQNLNHDAMYWYRQDPGQGLRLIYYSQIVNDFQKGDIAEGYSVSREKKESFPLTVTSAQKNPTAFYLCASSQGQGFGQPQHFGDGTRLSIL.

This chain uses TRBV19 with TRBJ2-5, with TRBD2 matching 13 bases. Germline loops: CDR1 LNHDA, CDR2 SQIVND (reference sequence). The CDR3 loop spans 16 amino acids. The V segment lost 4 bases and the J segment 4 bases; nucleotides outside the gene matches: 6. CDR3 nucleotide sequence: TGTGCCAGTAGTAAAGGAGGACTAGCGGGAGTAGAGACCCAGTACTTC. Translation gives CASSKGGLAGVETQYF. The full variable domain, rest sourced from reference TRBV19 and TRBJ2-5, is DGGITQSPKYLFRKEGQNVTLSCEQNLNHDAMYWYRQDPGQGLRLIYYSQIVNDFQKGDIAEGYSVSREKKESFPLTVTSAQKNPTAFYLCASSKGGLAGVETQYFGPGTRLLVL.

V gene TRBV28 combines with J gene TRBJ1-3; D is unclear. CDR1 is MDHEN and CDR2 is SYDVKM in the germline V gene. The CDR3 has 16 amino acids. With 6 bases removed from V and 4 bases from J, the gap between germline ends came to 19 bases. CDR3 sequence reads: CASRKHSDPGGNTIYF. DNA for the CDR3: TGTGCCAGCAGAAAGCATAGTGACCCCGGGGGAAACACCATATATTTT.